Listed below are T cell receptor beta chains from one sample, sequenced in a study of identical twins. TCRdb re-called the 5' RACE reads through MiXCR, storing one row per CDR3 protein. The sample has 200,000 or so distinct CDR3 sequences; 7.5% are singletons. The same sample was also used in a study of yellow fever vaccine responses in identical twins.

The specimen sequenced was memory (CD45RO+) T cells sorted from blood. The receptors were sampled from a woman younger than 30 in good health. Each CDR3 is given without its conserved first and last residue.

V,length,J,CDR3
TRBV14,13,TRBJ1-2,ASSRLGGQGAGYT
TRBV6-1,13,TRBJ2-7,ASSEPGRMAYEEY
TRBV2,11,TRBJ2-5,ARERTGQETQY
TRBV6-2/TRBV6-3,9,TRBJ2-1,AKAEYNEQF
TRBV12-5,16,TRBJ2-2,ASGLVGGGAGNTGELF
TRBV5-1,13,TRBJ2-1,ASSLLGQTNNEQF
TRBV24-1,13,TRBJ2-3,ATSETGLPTDTQY
TRBV5-1,13,TRBJ2-1,ASSLGAGVRNEQF
TRBV2,10,TRBJ1-1,ASSAPRGGTF
TRBV4-3,15,TRBJ2-1,ASSQADRDRGLYEQF
TRBV5-4,13,TRBJ2-3,ASSFERTLSDTQY
TRBV20-1,11,TRBJ2-7,SARGGREYEQY
TRBV7-8,11,TRBJ2-7,ASSLGQGDEQY
TRBV25-1,11,TRBJ2-1,ASTETSRYEQF
TRBV20-1,13,TRBJ2-1,SASQAALFYNEQF
TRBV6-6,9,TRBJ1-2,ASSQDGRYT
TRBV28,8,TRBJ1-2,ASSHYGYT
TRBV7-2,13,TRBJ2-7,ASSPRRTASYEQY
TRBV11-2,12,TRBJ2-1,ASTTGGWVGEQF
TRBV18,14,TRBJ2-7,ASSPRGGAGAYEQY
TRBV10-3,12,TRBJ2-1,AINAGGPDNEQF
TRBV6-5,13,TRBJ2-2,ASSSGGGNTGELF
TRBV2,12,TRBJ2-7,ASSEDLPPYEQY
TRBV6-6,11,TRBJ2-1,ASSLPPDVGQF
TRBV29-1,10,TRBJ2-1,SVGGQGGEQF
TRBV20-1,10,TRBJ1-1,SARWGNTEAF
TRBV7-8,14,TRBJ2-3,ASSSSGGHGTDTQY
TRBV27,13,TRBJ2-5,ASSFRGTSGTTQY
TRBV2,12,TRBJ1-5,ASNQRGVDQPQH
TRBV2,10,TRBJ2-7,ASSVGTYEQY
TRBV7-3,12,TRBJ2-1,ASSLLSGYNEQF
TRBV7-9,11,TRBJ2-7,ASSLEDRAEQY
TRBV7-7,11,TRBJ2-1,ASSLVLGLEQF
TRBV7-8,12,TRBJ2-2,ASSLEAGAGELF
TRBV27,15,TRBJ2-7,ASSYKLAGLGSYEQY
TRBV5-1,12,TRBJ2-3,ASSQGYSTDTQY
TRBV7-3,12,TRBJ2-7,ASSLRQGPREQY